These 16 T cell receptor beta chains were all obtained from the same sample, sequenced in a study of blood T cell repertoires in COVID-19. Method: immunoSEQ multiplex PCR; TCRdb's copy keeps in-frame clones and lacks some. The table lists under 300,000 clones, around 90% of them singletons. Sequencing was done on a sample of PBMCs or T cells enriched from blood (not recorded which). Receptors were obtained from a woman between 25 and 40 years old with acute COVID-19.

In this sample, this clone turned up once. The chain employs TRBV29-1 and TRBJ2-7; D gene unclear. The germline V gene has CDR1 SQVTM and CDR2 ANQGSEA. This CDR3 region has 14 residues. Trimming left V 0 bases short and J 4 bases short, with 13 bases between. The CDR3 sequence is CSVEDGHAGYEQYF. CDR3 coding DNA: TGCAGCGTTGAAGATGGTCATGCAGGATACGAGCAGTACTTC.

This sequence joins TRBV29-1 and TRBJ1-1, with TRBD1 matching over 8 bases. CDR1 SQVTM and CDR2 ANQGSEA come from the germline V gene. The CDR3 is 13 amino acids. The trim removed 4 bases at V and 4 bases at J, leaving 5 bases unmatched. As DNA, the CDR3 is TGCAGCGTTGCGAGGACAGGGAGCACTGAAGCTTTCTTT. Its translation: CSVARTGSTEAFF.

The chain couples TRBV7-2 to TRBJ2-7; TRBD2 matches at 8 bases. This CDR3 region has 15 residues. V lost 3 bases, J lost 4 bases, and 8 bases stayed unmatched. Germline values: CDR1 SGHTA, CDR2 FQGNSA. The chain's CDR3 is CASSFGAGEYYEQYF. The CDR3 bases are TGTGCCAGCAGCTTCGGAGCGGGAGAATATTACGAGCAGTACTTC.

This clone showed up just a few times. The CDR3 spells CASSSGLTNEKLFF. The CDR3 coding sequence is TGTGCCAGCAGTTCAGGGTTAACTAATGAAAAACTGTTTTTT. The chain carries TRBV28 and TRBJ1-4, with a weak D call TRBD1 (5 bases). The CDR3 runs 14 residues. The germline CDR1 and CDR2 sequences are MDHEN and SYDVKM. Trimming removed 4 bases at V and 1 base at J, with 7 bases between.

The chain links TRBV19 to TRBJ2-3, with 10 bases that match TRBD2. V lost 4 bases, J lost 5 bases, and 9 bases stayed unmatched. The CDR3 contains 16 residues. In germline, CDR1 is LNHDA, CDR2 SQIVND (reference sequence). The CDR3 region is CASSTGLAGVVDTQYF. For the CDR3, the DNA is TGTGCCAGTAGTACCGGCCTAGCGGGAGTCGTAGATACGCAGTATTTT.

V is TRBV19 and J is TRBJ1-5, with unresolved D. This CDR3 has 13 residues. Trimming shortened V by 6 bases and J by 4 bases, and 10 bases separated the two germline ends. Germline CDR1 reads LNHDA; CDR2 reads SQIVND (reference sequence). In nucleotides, the CDR3 is TGTGCCAGTAGATTGCAGCGGAATCAGCCCCAGCATTTT. Its translation: CASRLQRNQPQHF. Looking up the rest from reference TRBV19 and TRBJ1-5 gives the full variable domain: DGGITQSPKYLFRKEGQNVTLSCEQNLNHDAMYWYRQDPGQGLRLIYYSQIVNDFQKGDIAEGYSVSREKKESFPLTVTSAQKNPTAFYLCASRLQRNQPQHFGDGTRLSIL.

The chain links TRBV5-1 to TRBJ1-2; TRBD1 matches 7 bases. CDR3 size: 16 residues. Trimming took 4 bases from V and 2 from J; bases not matched to a gene: 11. CDR1 SGHRS and CDR2 YFSETQ come from the germline V gene. CDR3 sequence: CASSRETGRWNYGYTF. CDR3 coding DNA: TGCGCCAGCAGCCGCGAGACAGGGCGATGGAACTATGGCTACACCTTC.

V and J are TRBV5-5 and TRBJ1-1; D not certain. Germline values: CDR1 SGHKS, CDR2 YYEKEE (reference sequence). The CDR3 contains 14 residues. The V end was cut by 1 base, the J end by 4 bases, with 11 bases between. CDR3 coding DNA: TGTGCCAGCAGCTTGCAACTTGCAGGCACTGAAGCTTTCTTT. It is translated as CASSLQLAGTEAFF.

The chain is built from TRBV14 and TRBJ1-1, with TRBD1 identical over 7 bases. After removal of 4 bases from V and 4 bases from J, the junction contained 3 bases not matched to a gene. Germline-derived CDR1 and CDR2 are SGHDN and FVKESK. This CDR3 spans 13 amino acids. CDR3 in amino acids: CASSPRGRTEAFF. CDR3 DNA sequence: TGTGCCAGCAGCCCGAGGGGGCGCACTGAAGCTTTCTTT. The variable domain in full, with the rest retrieved from reference TRBV14 and TRBJ1-1, is EAGVTQFPSHSVIEKGQTVTLRCDPISGHDNLYWYRRVMGKEIKFLLHFVKESKQDESGMPNNRFLAERTGGTYSTLKVQPAELEDSGVYFCASSPRGRTEAFFGQGTRLTVV.

The rearrangement links TRBV27 to TRBJ2-7; 7 nucleotides agree with TRBD1. V was pared by 6 bases and J by 6 bases, with 14 bases of the junction left unmatched. Germline CDR1 and CDR2: MNHEY and SMNVEV (reference sequence). The CDR3 has 15 amino acids. CDR3 coding DNA: TGTGCCAGCAGCCCGGCCAGGGGGAATATCGGCGAGCAGTACTTC. This gives the protein CASSPARGNIGEQYF.

This clone was counted a single time. The genes are TRBV29-1 and TRBJ2-7, with a tentative D call TRBD1 (6 bases). Germline assignment: CDR1 SQVTM and CDR2 ANQGSEA. This CDR3 comprises 12 residues. V lost 4 bases and J 6 bases, leaving 13 bases between the germline ends. CDR3 nucleotides: TGCAGCGTTGGACAGGCCCCCGGCGAGCAGTACTTC. Translation: CSVGQAPGEQYF.

This chain links TRBV10-3 with TRBJ1-5; 8 bases fit TRBD1. V lost 7 bases and J lost 7; bases outside the gene matches: 6. CDR3 length equals 13 residues. In germline, CDR1 is ENHRY, CDR2 SYGVKD. In nucleotides, the CDR3 is TGTGCCATCAACCAGGGGGCAGGACAGCCCCAGCATTTT. Its translation is CAINQGAGQPQHF.

The chain joins TRBV5-4 to TRBJ2-6; D possibly corresponds to TRBD1 (6 bases). The ends were cut back, 2 bases at V and 2 bases at J, with 11 bases in the middle. This CDR3 is built from 16 residues. Germline V gene sequence: CDR1 SGHNT, CDR2 YYREEE (reference sequence). This CDR3 is CASSFAAGAGANVLTF. The DNA of the CDR3 is TGTGCCAGCAGCTTCGCGGCAGGGGCTGGGGCCAACGTCCTGACTTTC.

The rearrangement links TRBV5-5 to TRBJ2-7; 7 bases match TRBD2. Unmatched junction bases numbered 12, after V lost 0 bases and J lost 0 bases. The CDR3 totals 18 residues. Per germline, CDR1 SGHKS and CDR2 YYEKEE (reference sequence). CDR3 bases: TGTGCCAGCAGCTTGGTCGGTGGTGGGCGGGAGCCCTCCTACGAGCAGTACTTC. Its translation is CASSLVGGGREPSYEQYF.

The V call is TRBV4-1, the J call TRBJ1-5, with unresolved D. Trimming cost V 0 bases and J 4 bases, with 10 bases left between them. This CDR3 spans 15 amino acids. Germline lookup yields CDR1 MGHRA and CDR2 YSYEKL. The CDR3 loop reads CASSQERLMNQPQHF. The CDR3 nucleotides are TGCGCCAGCAGCCAAGAGCGACTTATGAATCAGCCCCAGCATTTT.

The rearrangement links TRBV30 to TRBJ1-6; maybe TRBD1 (5 bases). Germline CDR1 is GTSNPN and CDR2 is SVGIG (reference sequence). The V end lost 4 bases, the J end lost 9 bases, and 16 bases lay between the germline ends. The CDR3 runs 14 residues. CDR3: CAWNWGREGSPLHF. The CDR3 region has the DNA TGTGCCTGGAATTGGGGCAGGGAGGGTTCACCCCTCCACTTT.